A selection of T cell receptor beta chains follows, all from one sample in a study of regulatory T cells in long-lasting Graves disease. Using its own MiXCR run on the multiplex PCR reads, TCRdb lists one record per CDR3 protein. The sample has roughly 250,000 distinct CDR3 sequences, around 19% seen once; the top ten hold 12% to 15%. These data also formed part of another study, on T cells in Graves' hyperthyroidism and ophthalmopathy.

The sequences come from peripheral blood mononuclear cells (PBMCs), collected at new diagnosis, from a patient treated with antithyroid drugs. These receptors were collected from a woman aged 25 to 39 with Graves disease. Both conserved end residues are part of each CDR3. D genes are given only for firm matches. For some rows the clone size is stated as once, few or many, or as a class when expanded; others skip it.

TRBJ1-6 - TRBV6-4 many CASSARGTQGNYNSPLHF TGTGCCAGCAGTGCACGAGGGACCCAGGGGAACTATAATTCACCCCTCCACTTT
TRBJ1-1 - TRBV6-1 many CASSETRPDAEAFF TGTGCCAGCAGTGAAACCCGTCCAGACGCTGAAGCTTTCTTT
TRBJ2-7 - TRBV9 many CASSVGTGTYEQYF TGTGCCAGCAGCGTCGGCACAGGCACCTACGAGCAGTACTTC
TRBJ1-6 - TRBV7-6 many CASSPTPYNSPLHF TGTGCCAGCAGCCCGACCCCGTATAATTCACCCCTCCACTTT
TRBJ2-3 TRBD2 TRBV20-1 few CSARDGTSGFTDTQYF TGCAGTGCTAGAGATGGGACTAGCGGGTTCACAGATACGCAGTATTTT
TRBJ2-1 - TRBV14 few CASSQERRAVYEQFF TGTGCCAGCAGCCAAGAGCGCAGGGCGGTCTATGAGCAGTTCTTC
TRBJ2-1 TRBD1 TRBV2 many CASSGTGTGVGEQFF TGTGCCAGCAGTGGAACCGGGACAGGGGTGGGTGAGCAGTTCTTC
TRBJ1-6 TRBD1 TRBV5-6 many CASSLAGTARHSPLHF TGTGCCAGCAGCTTGGCAGGGACAGCCCGGCATTCACCCCTCCACTTT
TRBJ1-1 - TRBV27 many CASSPRLGIEAFF TGTGCCAGCAGTCCCCGTTTAGGGATTGAAGCTTTCTTT
TRBJ2-6 - TRBV6-1 many CASRSPGANVLTF TGTGCCAGCAGATCCCCTGGGGCCAACGTCCTGACTTTC
TRBJ1-1 - TRBV2 many CASRADRLNTEAFF TGTGCCAGCAGAGCAGACAGACTGAACACTGAAGCTTTCTTT
TRBJ2-5 - TRBV5-5 many CASSRRDINFETQYF TGTGCCAGCAGCCGTCGGGACATAAATTTCGAGACCCAGTACTTC
TRBJ1-4 TRBD1 TRBV7-9 many CASSSRDRGRLELFF TGTGCCAGCAGCTCCCGGGACAGGGGGCGACTAGAACTGTTTTTT
TRBJ1-2 TRBD1 TRBV27 many CASSSKQGVNYGYTF TGTGCCAGCAGTTCGAAACAGGGGGTTAACTATGGCTACACCTTC
TRBJ1-2 - TRBV7-8 many CASSLAGTLTYGYTF TGTGCCAGCAGCTTAGCAGGGACACTTACCTATGGCTACACCTTC
TRBJ2-6 - TRBV7-3 many CASSLSQDSGANVLTF TGTGCCAGCAGCTTAAGCCAGGACTCTGGGGCCAACGTCCTGACTTTC
TRBJ2-2 - TRBV6-5 many CASSYSKGLGTGELFF TGTGCCAGCAGTTACTCGAAGGGGTTGGGGACCGGGGAGCTGTTTTTT
TRBJ1-2 - TRBV28 many CASSFNSNYGYTF TGTGCCAGCAGTTTTAACAGTAACTATGGCTACACCTTC
TRBJ1-2 - TRBV18 few CASSPQEVPPSNYGYTF TGTGCCAGCTCACCACAAGAGGTCCCACCTTCTAACTATGGCTACACCTTC
TRBJ1-5 TRBD1 TRBV27 - CASRPGTGNQPQHF TGTGCCAGCAGACCCGGGACAGGGAATCAGCCCCAGCATTTT
TRBJ2-1 TRBD1 TRBV2 many CASRDRLPGQGSYNEQFF TGTGCCAGCAGGGACAGACTCCCGGGACAGGGATCCTACAATGAGCAGTTCTTC
TRBJ2-3 TRBD2 TRBV27 - CASSSTLSGGVGDTQYF TGTGCCAGCAGTTCCACCCTTAGCGGGGGGGTTGGGGATACGCAGTATTTT
TRBJ1-1 - TRBV4-2 many CASSQDRSTEAFF TGTGCCAGCAGCCAAGACAGGAGCACTGAAGCTTTCTTT
TRBJ2-5 TRBD2 TRBV20-1 - CSARATSGGPKETQYF TGCAGTGCTAGAGCTACTAGCGGGGGACCTAAAGAGACCCAGTACTTC
TRBJ2-5 - TRBV3-1 many CASSQGATSRAKQETQYF TGTGCCAGCAGCCAAGGAGCCACTTCCCGAGCGAAACAAGAGACCCAGTACTTC